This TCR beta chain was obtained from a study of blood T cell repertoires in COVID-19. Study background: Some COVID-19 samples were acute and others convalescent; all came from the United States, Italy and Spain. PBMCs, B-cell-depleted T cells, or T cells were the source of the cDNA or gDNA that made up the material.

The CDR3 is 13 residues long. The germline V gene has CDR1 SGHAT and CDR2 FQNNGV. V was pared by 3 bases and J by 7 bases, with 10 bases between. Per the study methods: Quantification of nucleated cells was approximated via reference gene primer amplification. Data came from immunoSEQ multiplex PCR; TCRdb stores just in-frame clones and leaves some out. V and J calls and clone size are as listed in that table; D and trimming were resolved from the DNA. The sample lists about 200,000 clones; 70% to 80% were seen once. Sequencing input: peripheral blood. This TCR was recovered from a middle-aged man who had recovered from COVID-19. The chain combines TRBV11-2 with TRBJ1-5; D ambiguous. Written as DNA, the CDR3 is TGTGCCAGCAGCTTGCAGGCGCAACAGCCCCAGCATTTT. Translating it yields CASSLQAQQPQHF.